Listed below are T cell receptor beta chains from one sample, sequenced in a study of siplizumab effects on memory and regulatory T cells. The repertoire was sequenced with immunoSEQ multiplex PCR; TCRdb's copy has only in-frame clones and lacks some. The sample lists around 100,000 clones, 85% to 95% occurring once. The specimen was Tregs sorted from blood. All receptors derive from a human donor in good health. The CDR3 runs from the conserved cysteine through the conserved F or W. A D gene is named only where the DNA matches it firmly. Some rows mark clone size as missing; the rest say once, few, many or name a class of expanded clone.

TRBV18	.	TRBJ1-2	few	CASSPEATNYGYTF	TGTGCCAGCTCACCGGAGGCCACTAACTATGGCTACACCTTC
TRBV11-3	TRBD2	TRBJ2-1	.	CASSFERGPNEQFF	TGTGCCAGCAGCTTTGAGCGGGGACCCAATGAGCAGTTCTTC
TRBV14	.	TRBJ1-2	.	CASSALPYGYTF	TGTGCCAGCAGCGCCTTACCCTATGGCTACACCTTC
TRBV5-5	.	TRBJ1-5	.	CASSERGGWQPQHF	TGTGCCAGCAGTGAACGTGGGGGCTGGCAGCCCCAGCATTTT
TRBV7-3	.	TRBJ1-1	.	CASSLTDGATEAFF	TGTGCCAGCAGCTTAACGGACGGGGCTACTGAAGCTTTCTTT
TRBV28	.	TRBJ2-6	.	CASSSDTHIGANVLTF	TGTGCCAGCAGCTCGGACACGCATATTGGGGCCAACGTCCTGACTTTC
TRBV6-1	.	TRBJ1-1	once	CASSGQGVSTEAFF	TGTGCCAGCAGTGGCCAGGGCGTGAGCACTGAAGCTTTCTTT
TRBV28	.	TRBJ1-4	.	CASYSAPVFEKLFF	TGTGCCAGCTATTCAGCTCCCGTTTTTGAAAAACTGTTTTTT
TRBV7-2	.	TRBJ1-2	.	CASSLGLNYGYTF	TGTGCCAGCAGCTTAGGCCTGAACTATGGCTACACCTTC
TRBV9	.	TRBJ1-2	.	CASSVVPGAGGYTF	TGTGCCAGCAGCGTAGTCCCGGGGGCAGGAGGCTACACCTTC
TRBV19	TRBD1	TRBJ2-7	.	CASKRGTATSYEQYF	TGTGCCAGTAAGAGGGGGACAGCGACCTCCTACGAGCAGTACTTC
TRBV11-2	.	TRBJ2-7	.	CASSLISAYEQYF	TGTGCCAGCAGCTTAATATCCGCCTACGAGCAGTACTTC
TRBV28	.	TRBJ1-5	.	CASRRGLSNQPQHF	TGTGCCAGCAGACGAGGACTTAGCAATCAGCCCCAGCATTTT
TRBV9	.	TRBJ2-5	.	CASSQGPVPYETQYF	TGTGCCAGCAGTCAGGGGCCGGTTCCGTACGAGACCCAGTACTTC
TRBV5-1	TRBD2	TRBJ2-1	once	CASRMTSGSYEQFF	TGCGCCAGCAGAATGACTAGCGGGAGTTATGAGCAGTTCTTC
TRBV27	TRBD1	TRBJ1-1	.	CASSPLRQGYTEAFF	TGTGCCAGCAGTCCCCTCCGACAGGGGTATACTGAAGCTTTCTTT
TRBV20-1	.	TRBJ2-7	.	CSATERGSRYF	TGCAGTGCTACCGAGAGAGGGTCCAGGTACTTC
TRBV7-8	TRBD2	TRBJ2-7	.	CASSWGGTSGMNEQYF	TGTGCCAGCAGCTGGGGGGGGACTAGCGGGATGAACGAGCAGTACTTC
TRBV7-7	TRBD2	TRBJ2-1	.	CASSRGLAGGSGSSYNEQFF	TGTGCCAGCAGCCGGGGACTAGCGGGAGGCTCCGGAAGCTCCTACAATGAGCAGTTCTTC
TRBV7-3	.	TRBJ2-5	.	CASSLSGLAQETQYF	TGTGCCAGCAGCTTATCAGGGCTGGCGCAAGAGACCCAGTACTTC
TRBV18	.	TRBJ2-7	.	CASSPPGGTYEQYF	TGTGCCAGCTCACCTCCCGGGGGTACGTACGAGCAGTACTTC
TRBV4-1	TRBD1	TRBJ2-5	once	CASSQRGDRVGETQYF	TGCGCCAGCAGCCAGAGGGGTGACAGGGTCGGAGAGACCCAGTACTTC
TRBV4-1	.	TRBJ1-5	.	CASSREGGRRNQPQHF	TGCGCCAGCAGCCGGGAGGGAGGAAGACGCAATCAGCCCCAGCATTTT
TRBV27	TRBD2	TRBJ2-1	few	CASSLLGSGTYNEQFF	TGTGCCAGCAGTTTATTAGGTAGCGGGACCTACAATGAGCAGTTCTTC
TRBV14	.	TRBJ2-3	once	CASSQEYGIRTDTQYF	TGTGCCAGCAGCCAAGAATACGGGATACGCACAGATACGCAGTATTTT